Listed below are T cell receptor beta chains from one sample, sequenced in a study of naive and memory T cell subsets. TCRdb re-called the UMI-ligation and nested PCR reads through MiXCR, storing one row per CDR3 protein. The top ten clones hold around 0.13% of a sample with about 90,000 distinct CDR3 sequences, approximately 10% of them seen once. Sequenced material: naive CD4+ T cells from blood. These receptors came from a human donor in good health. The CDR3 runs from the conserved cysteine through the conserved F or W. The D gene is left open where the match is weak. Some rows mark clone size as missing; the rest say once, few, many or name a class of expanded clone.

d_call	clone_size	v_call	j_call	cdr3_aa	cdr3_nt
-	few	TRBV12-3/TRBV12-4	TRBJ1-6	CASTQRTEGNSPLHF	TGTGCCAGCACTCAACGTACAGAGGGGAATTCACCCCTCCACTTT
-	few	TRBV24-1	TRBJ2-2	CATSIQGLGELFF	TGTGCCACCAGCATACAGGGTTTGGGGGAGCTGTTTTTT
TRBD2	many	TRBV7-2	TRBJ2-2	CASSLERGATGELFF	TGTGCCAGCAGCTTGGAGCGGGGAGCTACCGGGGAGCTGTTTTTT
-	-	TRBV6-1	TRBJ1-5	CASSEALREGGNQPQHF	TGTGCCAGCAGTGAAGCGTTGAGGGAGGGTGGCAATCAGCCCCAGCATTTT
-	many	TRBV20-1	TRBJ2-7	CSAREGGNPYEQYF	TGCAGTGCTAGAGAAGGCGGAAACCCCTACGAGCAGTACTTC
TRBD2	many	TRBV7-2	TRBJ2-3	CASSLDASGGFPSTDTQYF	TGTGCCAGCAGCTTAGACGCTAGCGGGGGTTTCCCTAGCACAGATACGCAGTATTTT
-	-	TRBV7-8	TRBJ2-7	CASSLGQGDVYEQYF	TGTGCCAGCAGCTTAGGCCAGGGAGATGTCTACGAGCAGTACTTC
TRBD2	-	TRBV7-2	TRBJ2-5	CASSFGSGGRSRETQYF	TGTGCCAGCAGCTTTGGGTCGGGGGGGCGTAGCAGAGAGACCCAGTACTTC
-	few	TRBV6-2/TRBV6-3	TRBJ1-5	CASSGVVSSNQPQHF	TGTGCCAGCTCGGGGGTTGTATCGAGCAATCAGCCCCAGCATTTT
-	-	TRBV20-1	TRBJ1-2	CSARDLGGDGGYTF	TGCAGTGCTAGAGATTTAGGCGGGGATGGTGGCTACACCTTC
-	many	TRBV29-1	TRBJ2-1	CSVVGSASGFSYNEQFF	TGCAGCGTTGTTGGTAGCGCAAGCGGGTTTTCCTACAATGAGCAGTTCTTC
TRBD2	many	TRBV7-2	TRBJ2-3	CASSFGASGSFTDTQYF	TGTGCCAGCAGCTTTGGTGCTAGCGGATCTTTCACAGATACGCAGTATTTT
-	-	TRBV20-1	TRBJ2-7	CSASRARSYEQYF	TGCAGTGCTAGTAGGGCACGCTCCTACGAGCAGTACTTC
-	-	TRBV29-1	TRBJ1-2	CSVDNDLNYGYTF	TGCAGCGTTGACAATGACCTTAACTATGGCTACACCTTC
TRBD1	few	TRBV6-6	TRBJ1-5	CASRGAGGLNQPQHF	TGTGCCAGCAGGGGAGCAGGGGGCCTAAATCAGCCCCAGCATTTT
TRBD2	-	TRBV6-2/TRBV6-3	TRBJ2-5	CASRSGGSKETQYF	TGTGCCAGCCGGTCGGGGGGATCGAAAGAGACCCAGTACTTC
TRBD1	many	TRBV9	TRBJ1-6	CASSRGQGESPLHF	TGTGCCAGCAGCAGGGGACAGGGGGAGTCGCCCCTCCACTTT